This TCR beta chain was recovered during a study of blood T cell repertoires in COVID-19. Authors' processing steps: Estimation of nucleated cell counts was performed using reference gene primer amplification. The assay was immunoSEQ multiplex PCR, and TCRdb's table has in-frame clones only and misses some. From that table come the V and J calls and clone size; the DNA was used to work out D and trimming. The table records roughly 400,000 clones, 70% to 90% of them present only once. The CDR3 totals 15 residues. The sequence derives from a woman aged 40 to 50 with acute COVID-19. The J gene is TRBJ1-1, the V gene TRBV1. TRBV1 corresponds to a pseudogene. Input material: PBMCs or T cells enriched from blood (not recorded which). The CDR3 region has the DNA TGCACCAGCAGCCAAGGAGAGGGCCGACCCCCCGAAGCTTTCTTT. This gives the protein CTSSQGEGRPPEAFF.